The 13 T cell receptor beta chains reported below all come from one sample, sequenced in a study of T cell repertoires in aging, cancer and after chemotherapy. Amplification of TCR beta used genomic DNA extracted from peripheral blood. TRB rearrangements spanning V, D and J were amplified using mixed TRB-A/B primers. TCRdb reprocessed the multiplex PCR reads with MiXCR, giving one entry per CDR3 protein. Of about 6,700 distinct CDR3 sequences in the sample, approximately 24% were seen once. The sequenced material came from blood. The source is a human donor with a blood cancer.

The chain employs TRBV5-1 and TRBJ1-1, with 9 positions matching TRBD1. CDR1 and CDR2 from the germline V gene are SGHRS and YFSETQ. Unmatched junction bases numbered 6, after V lost 6 bases and J lost 3 bases. This CDR3 is built from 14 residues. The CDR3 sequence: CASNSDRGDTEAFF. The CDR3 DNA reads TGCGCCAGCAACTCGGACAGGGGTGACACTGAAGCTTTCTTT.

The chain links TRBV7-2 to TRBJ1-2; D may be TRBD1 (5 bases). The germline gives CDR1 SGHTA, CDR2 FQGNSA. The germline V and J ends were trimmed by 1 base and 1 base, with 13 bases remaining between them. The CDR3 is 16 residues long. CDR3 protein: CASSLDFRVFNYGYTF. CDR3 DNA: TGTGCCAGCAGCTTAGATTTCAGGGTCTTTAACTATGGCTACACCTTC.

Sample share makes this clonotype medium-sized (0.01 to 0.1%). This chain links TRBV6-2 or TRBV6-3 with TRBJ2-2; no clear D. CDR3 length equals 15 residues. Trimming pared 6 bases from V and 6 bases from J, leaving 17 bases between. Germline CDR1 and CDR2: MNHEY and SVGEGT. CDR3 DNA sequence: TGTGCCAGCAGCCCTCGGAATAGAGTGGCCGGGGAGCTGTTTTTT. Its protein is CASSPRNRVAGELFF.

Within the sample, this clonotype is medium-sized (0.01 to 0.1%). The chain couples TRBV18 to TRBJ1-4; D remains unclear. V lost 3 bases and J 5 bases, leaving 10 bases between the germline ends. The CDR3 extends over 14 amino acids. The germline V gene encodes CDR1 KGHSH and CDR2 LQKENI. The CDR3 DNA sequence: TGTGCCAGCTCACCCACAGAGCCCAATGAAAAACTGTTTTTT. It codes for CASSPTEPNEKLFF.

By sample fraction, this clonotype is medium-sized. This sequence joins TRBV29-1 and TRBJ2-7; 9 nucleotides line up with TRBD2. The ends lost 4 bases at V and 3 bases at J; junction bases unmatched: 1. CDR1 and CDR2 from the germline V gene are SQVTM and ANQGSEA. The CDR3 loop spans 12 amino acids. CDR3 loop: CSVASGIYEQYF. CDR3 nucleotides: TGCAGCGTTGCTAGCGGGATCTACGAGCAGTACTTC.

By share of the sample, this clonotype is medium-sized (0.01 to 0.1%). CDR3 sequence: CSVAARGGRANVLTF. In DNA, the CDR3 is TGCAGCGTTGCAGCCCGGGGTGGTAGGGCCAACGTCCTGACTTTC. The V call is TRBV29-1, the J call TRBJ2-6; TRBD2 is a possible D gene (5 bases). CDR1 is SQVTM, CDR2 ANQGSEA, per germline. With 4 bases removed from V and 5 bases from J, the gap between germline ends came to 15 bases. The CDR3 is made up of 15 amino acids.

This clonotype counts as medium-sized. The chain carries TRBV6-4 and TRBJ2-5, with a tentative D call TRBD2 (6 bases). The germline gives CDR1 MRHNA, CDR2 SNTAGT. The V and J ends lost 7 bases and 3 bases respectively, with 12 bases between them. The CDR3 has 13 residues. The CDR3 loop is CASTKEREETQYF. The CDR3 nucleotides read TGTGCCAGCACCAAAGAGCGGGAAGAGACCCAGTACTTC.

This clonotype was detected only a few times. The V gene is TRBV5-8, the J gene TRBJ2-5; D gene unclear. The CDR3 loop spans 10 amino acids. The ends were cut back, 0 bases at V and 13 bases at J, with 7 bases in the middle. The germline gives CDR1 SGHTS, CDR2 YDEGEE. The CDR3 nucleotides read TGTGCCAGCAGCTTGGACTCCCGGTACTTC. It encodes CASSLDSRYF.

The J gene is TRBJ1-5, the V gene TRBV20-1; 8 nucleotides line up with TRBD1. The germline CDR1 and CDR2 sequences are DFQATT and SNEGSKA (reference sequence). With V trimmed by 4 bases and J by 7 bases, 6 bases remained unmatched. There are 13 residues in the CDR3. This chain's CDR3 is CSAIPGGGQPQHF. CDR3 coding DNA: TGCAGTGCTATTCCAGGGGGCGGGCAGCCCCAGCATTTT.

The rearrangement joins TRBV4-3 to TRBJ2-2; a weak D match, TRBD1 (5 bases). Germline V gene lookup returns CDR1 LGHNA and CDR2 YSLEER. V lost 1 base, J lost 2 bases, and 11 bases lay in between. The CDR3 is 16 amino acids. The CDR3 is CASSQAQGINTGELFF. The CDR3 DNA reads TGCGCCAGCAGCCAAGCCCAGGGCATTAACACCGGGGAGCTGTTTTTT.

By sample share, this clonotype is medium-sized (0.01 to 0.1%). V and J are TRBV27 and TRBJ2-6; perhaps TRBD2 as D (5 bases). V shed 3 bases and J shed 0 bases, with 12 bases lying between them. This CDR3 is built from 17 residues. From germline, CDR1 is MNHEY and CDR2 SMNVEV (reference sequence). The CDR3 spells CASSFISRGSGANVLTF. The CDR3 bases are TGTGCCAGCAGTTTTATCAGCCGGGGCTCTGGGGCCAACGTCCTGACTTTC.

The gene calls are TRBV6-2 or TRBV6-3 and TRBJ2-7, with D unclear. Germline V gene data show CDR1 as MNHEY and CDR2 as SVGEGT. The CDR3 has 15 residues. The ends were cut back, 5 bases at V and 0 bases at J, with 14 bases in the middle. The CDR3 loop reads CASSEPWTLSYEQYF. The CDR3 DNA follows: TGTGCCAGCAGTGAACCCTGGACGCTCTCCTACGAGCAGTACTTC.

Regarding this clonotype: A read error may explain this, as a much larger clone is one base away. The DNA for the CDR3 is TGTGCCAGCAGACTACAGGGGAAGCACTCCTACGAGCAGTTCTTC. This gives the protein CASRLQGKHSYEQFF. The chain is built from TRBV6-2 or TRBV6-3 and TRBJ2-1; 7 nucleotides line up with TRBD1. The CDR3 loop spans 15 amino acids. CDR1 MNHEY and CDR2 SVGEGT come from the germline V gene. V trimming: 6 bases; J trimming: 10 bases; junction bases outside the gene matches: 15.